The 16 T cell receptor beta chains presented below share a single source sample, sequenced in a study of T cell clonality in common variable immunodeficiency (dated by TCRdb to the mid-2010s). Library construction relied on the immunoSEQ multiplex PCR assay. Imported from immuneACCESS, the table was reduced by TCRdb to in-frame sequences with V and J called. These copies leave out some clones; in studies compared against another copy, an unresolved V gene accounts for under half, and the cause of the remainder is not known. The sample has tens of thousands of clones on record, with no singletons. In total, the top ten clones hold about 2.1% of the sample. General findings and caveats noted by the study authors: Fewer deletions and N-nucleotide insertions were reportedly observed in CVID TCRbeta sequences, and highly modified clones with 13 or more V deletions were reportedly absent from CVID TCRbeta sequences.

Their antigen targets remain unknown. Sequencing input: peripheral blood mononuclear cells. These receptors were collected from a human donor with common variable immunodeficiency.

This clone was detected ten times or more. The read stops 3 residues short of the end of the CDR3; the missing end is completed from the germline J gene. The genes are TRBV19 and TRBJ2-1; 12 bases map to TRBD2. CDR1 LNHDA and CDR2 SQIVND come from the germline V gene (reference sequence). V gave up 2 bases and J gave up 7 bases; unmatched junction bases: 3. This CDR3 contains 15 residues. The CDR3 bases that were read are TGTGCCAGTAGTATAACTAGCGGGGGGATAAATGAG. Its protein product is CASSITSGGINE. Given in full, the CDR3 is CASSITSGGINEQFF.

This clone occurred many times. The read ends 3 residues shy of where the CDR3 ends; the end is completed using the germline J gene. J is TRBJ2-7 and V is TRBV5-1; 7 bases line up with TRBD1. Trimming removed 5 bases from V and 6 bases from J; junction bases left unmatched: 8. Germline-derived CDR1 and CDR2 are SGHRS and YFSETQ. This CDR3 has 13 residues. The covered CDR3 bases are TGCGCCAGCAGGACGACAGGGAAGTCCGAG. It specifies CASRTTGKSE. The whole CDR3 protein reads CASRTTGKSEQYF.

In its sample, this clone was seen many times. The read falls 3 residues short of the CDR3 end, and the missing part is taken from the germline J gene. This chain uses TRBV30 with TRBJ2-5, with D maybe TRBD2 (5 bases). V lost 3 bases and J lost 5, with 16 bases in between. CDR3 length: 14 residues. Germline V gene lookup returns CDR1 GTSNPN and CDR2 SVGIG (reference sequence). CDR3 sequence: CAWRDRTGGETQYF. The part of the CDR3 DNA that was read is TGTGCCTGGAGAGACCGGACGGGCGGGGAGACC.

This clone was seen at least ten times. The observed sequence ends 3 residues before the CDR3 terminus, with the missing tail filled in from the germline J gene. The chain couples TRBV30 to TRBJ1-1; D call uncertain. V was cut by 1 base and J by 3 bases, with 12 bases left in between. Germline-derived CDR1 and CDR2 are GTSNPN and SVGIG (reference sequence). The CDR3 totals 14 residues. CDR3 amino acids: CAWSEGSWDTEAFF. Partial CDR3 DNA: TGTGCCTGGAGTGAGGGTTCTTGGGACACTGAA.

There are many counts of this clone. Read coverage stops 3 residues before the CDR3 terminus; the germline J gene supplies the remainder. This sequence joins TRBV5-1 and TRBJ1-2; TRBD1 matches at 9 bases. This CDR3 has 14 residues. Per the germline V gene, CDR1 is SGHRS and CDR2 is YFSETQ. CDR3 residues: CASSLDGQGISYTF. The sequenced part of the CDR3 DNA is TGCGCCAGCAGCTTGGACGGACAGGGGATTAGC.

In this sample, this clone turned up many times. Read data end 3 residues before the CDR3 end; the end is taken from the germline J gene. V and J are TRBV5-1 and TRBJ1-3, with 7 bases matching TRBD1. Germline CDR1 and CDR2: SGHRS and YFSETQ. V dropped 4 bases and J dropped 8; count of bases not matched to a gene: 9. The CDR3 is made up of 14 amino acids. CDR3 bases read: TGCGCCAGCAGCCCCGACGACAGGGCGGACACC. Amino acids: CASSPDDRADT. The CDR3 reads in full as CASSPDDRADTIYF.

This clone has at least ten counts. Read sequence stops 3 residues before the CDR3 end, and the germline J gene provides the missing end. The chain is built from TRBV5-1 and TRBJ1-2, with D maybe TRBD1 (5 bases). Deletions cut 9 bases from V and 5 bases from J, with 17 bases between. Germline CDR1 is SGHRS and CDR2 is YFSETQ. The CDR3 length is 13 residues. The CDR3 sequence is CATRVRVDYGYTF. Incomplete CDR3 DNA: TGCGCCACCAGGGTAAGGGTTGATTATGGC.

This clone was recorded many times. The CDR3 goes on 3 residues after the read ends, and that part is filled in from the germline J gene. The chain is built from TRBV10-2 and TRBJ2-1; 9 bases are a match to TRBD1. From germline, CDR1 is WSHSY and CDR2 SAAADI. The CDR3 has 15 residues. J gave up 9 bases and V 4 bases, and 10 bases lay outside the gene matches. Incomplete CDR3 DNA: TGCGCCAGCAGTGCAACCGGGACAGGGCTAGGTGAG. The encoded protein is CASSATGTGLGE. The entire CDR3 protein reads CASSATGTGLGEQFF.

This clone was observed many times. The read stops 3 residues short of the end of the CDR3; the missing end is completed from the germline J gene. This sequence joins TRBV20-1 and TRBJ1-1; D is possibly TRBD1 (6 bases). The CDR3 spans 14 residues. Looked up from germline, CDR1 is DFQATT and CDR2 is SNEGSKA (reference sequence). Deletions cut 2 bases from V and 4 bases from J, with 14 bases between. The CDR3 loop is CSARPTGAGTEAFF. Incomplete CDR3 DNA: TGCAGTGCTAGACCGACAGGTGCGGGCACTGAA.

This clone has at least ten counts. The CDR3 DNA, read in part, is TGTGCCATCAGTGAGTCAGGACAGGGGGCCTACGAG. Protein: CAISESGQGAYE. The full CDR3 protein is CAISESGQGAYEQYF. The chain combines TRBV10-3 with TRBJ2-7, with TRBD1 matching over 10 bases. The read terminates 3 residues ahead of where the CDR3 ends, so the germline J gene completes it. The V gene end was trimmed by 0 bases and the J gene end by 2 bases; junction bases not matched to a gene: 1. The CDR3 has 15 residues. Germline V lookup: CDR1 ENHRY, CDR2 SYGVKD.

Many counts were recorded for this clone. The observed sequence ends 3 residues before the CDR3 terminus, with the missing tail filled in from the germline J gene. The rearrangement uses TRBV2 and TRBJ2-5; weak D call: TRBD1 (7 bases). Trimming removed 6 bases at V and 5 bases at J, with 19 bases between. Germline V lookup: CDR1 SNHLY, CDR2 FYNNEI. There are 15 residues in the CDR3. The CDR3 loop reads CASSSGGAGWETQYF. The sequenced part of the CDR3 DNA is TGTGCCAGCAGCTCAGGGGGAGCGGGCTGGGAGACC.

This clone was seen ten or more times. The CDR3 here is CASSLFGLAGNTGELFF. The CDR3 DNA, read in part, is TGTGCCAGCAGCTTATTCGGCCTAGCGGGGAACACCGGGGAG. J is TRBJ2-2 and V is TRBV7-8, with TRBD2 matching over 8 bases. With the read ending 3 residues before the CDR3 end, the germline J gene is used to fill in that end. Trimming at V came to 2 bases and at J to 1 base, leaving 6 bases not matched to a gene. This CDR3 has 17 residues. The germline V gene encodes CDR1 SGHVS and CDR2 FQNEAQ.

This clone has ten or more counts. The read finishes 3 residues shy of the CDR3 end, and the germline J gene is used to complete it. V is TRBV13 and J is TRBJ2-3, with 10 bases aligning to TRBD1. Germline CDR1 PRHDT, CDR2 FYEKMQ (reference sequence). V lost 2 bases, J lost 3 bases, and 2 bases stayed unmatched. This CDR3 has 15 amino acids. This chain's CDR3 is CASSLRTGGTDTQYF. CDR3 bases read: TGTGCCAGCAGCTTAAGGACAGGGGGTACAGATACG. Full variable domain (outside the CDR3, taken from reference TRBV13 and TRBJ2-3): AAGVIQSPRHLIKEKRETATLKCYPIPRHDTVYWYQQGPGQDPQFLISFYEKMQSDKGSIPDRFSAQQFSDYHSELNMSSLELGDSALYFCASSLRTGGTDTQYFGPGTRLTVL.

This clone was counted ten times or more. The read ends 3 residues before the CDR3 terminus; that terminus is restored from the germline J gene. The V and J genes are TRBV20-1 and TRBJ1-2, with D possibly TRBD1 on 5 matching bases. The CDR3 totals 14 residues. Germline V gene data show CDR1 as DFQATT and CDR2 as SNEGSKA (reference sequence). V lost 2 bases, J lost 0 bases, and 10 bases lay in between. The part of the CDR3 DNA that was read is TGCAGTGCTAGAACAGGTGCCGCTAACTATGGC. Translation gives CSARTGAANYG. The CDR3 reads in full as CSARTGAANYGYTF.

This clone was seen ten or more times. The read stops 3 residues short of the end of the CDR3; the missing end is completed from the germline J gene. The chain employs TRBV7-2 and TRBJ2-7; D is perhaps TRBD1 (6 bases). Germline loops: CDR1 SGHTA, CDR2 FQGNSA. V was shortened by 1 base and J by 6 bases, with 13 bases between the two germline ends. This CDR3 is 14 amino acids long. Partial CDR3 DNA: TGTGCCAGCAGCTTAGACGTGGGGGCCGGCGAG. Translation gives CASSLDVGAGE. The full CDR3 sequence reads CASSLDVGAGEQYF.

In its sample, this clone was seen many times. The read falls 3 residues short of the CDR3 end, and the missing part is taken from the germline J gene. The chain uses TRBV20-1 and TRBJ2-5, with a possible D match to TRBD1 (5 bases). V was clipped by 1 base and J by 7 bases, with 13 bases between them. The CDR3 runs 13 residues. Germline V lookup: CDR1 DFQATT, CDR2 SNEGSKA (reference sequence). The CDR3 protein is CSARAGQGWTQYF. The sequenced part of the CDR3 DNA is TGCAGTGCTAGAGCAGGGCAGGGTTGGACC.